Here is one T cell receptor (beta chain) with its context. What this receptor recognizes is not known. There are no base qualities to consult, and no much larger clone falls within one base. The CDR3 holds 15 amino acids from the cysteine to the phenylalanine. Of all the DNA, just the CDR3 is kept, 45 bases in frame from base 1. The data were taken from a study of blood T cell repertoires in COVID-19 (TCRdb year 2020). Regarding the complete study: Collaborator samples came from the United States, Italy and Spain and covered acute and convalescent phases of COVID-19. The repertoires were released in a freely available public database intended as a resource for research on the immune response to SARS-CoV-2. HLA class I and class II types, where available, came from metadata supplied by the sample provider rather than from assay-based typing. The prospective study material was composed of cDNA or gDNA derived from T cells, B-cell-depleted T cells, or PBMCs. Sample metadata almost always included a de-identified subject ID, COVID-19 status, age in years and sex. Subjects who had been exposed to COVID-19, were actively infected with it, or had recovered from it provided the deeply sampled blood TCRbeta repertoires that made up the dataset. The samples were drawn from two sources: the first 160 participants of the ongoing ImmuneRACE study, and some 1,300 subjects contributed by 6 global collaborators.

Overall results and qualifications from the work: Clinical and demographic metadata were provided uncurated, with the amount varying by source and participant.

Collaborating institutions collected whole blood in K2EDTA tubes following their own protocols. For TCRbeta analysis, collaborator samples were shipped as frozen whole blood, as isolated PBMCs, or as DNA extracted from either sample type. The immunoSEQ Assay, a bias-controlled multiplex PCR, was used to amplify TCRbeta CDR3 regions from genomic DNA. The authors processed their data as follows. The number of nucleated cells in each sample was estimated from the amplification of reference gene primers within the assay. To quantify the absolute abundance of each unique TCRbeta CDR3 rearrangement, sequence reads were collapsed and filtered. Productive Simpson clonality was computed per sample as the square root of Simpson's diversity index over productive rearrangements. Entries here come from immuneACCESS through TCRdb and include only in-frame sequences with V and J called. Some clones fail to appear in such tables; in the studies checked, an unresolved V gene covers under half of the shortfall, and the cause of the remainder is unknown. V and J calls and clone size are given by that table; D and trimming were obtained from the DNA. This sample lists about 360,000 clones; about 87% were detected once. The ten largest clones add up to around 2.9% of the sample.

The TCR sequence derives from a human donor in a cohort sampled during active COVID-19. The sequence links TRBV1 to TRBJ1-4; TRBD1, as called in the table, went unchecked against the DNA. TRBV1 is deemed a pseudogene. Input material: peripheral blood. The CDR3: CTSSRCQGIFEKLFF. The DNA is as follows: TGCACCAGCAGCCGGTGTCAGGGGATCTTCGAAAAACTGTTTTTT.